This entry lists 20 T cell receptor beta chains sequenced from one sample in a study of cytomegalovirus exposure and HLA in healthy donors. PCR employed 60 Vbeta and 13 Jbeta primers. Sequencing was performed with immunoSEQ multiplex PCR; in TCRdb, only in-frame clones are kept and a portion is missing. The sample lists around 120,000 clones, roughly 84% seen once, with 1% to 1.5% in the top ten. Sample: PBMCs. The origin of the receptors is a girl aged 2 to 10 in good health and CMV-seronegative.

This clone was observed a handful of times. V is TRBV5-4 and J is TRBJ1-1; tentative D call: TRBD1 (6 bases). The CDR3 runs 13 residues. With 1 base removed from V and 5 bases from J, the gap between germline ends came to 9 bases. Germline CDR1 reads SGHNT; CDR2 reads YYREEE (reference sequence). CDR3 DNA: TGTGCCAGCAGCTTGAGGGGGGGGACTGAAGCTTTCTTT. It is translated as CASSLRGGTEAFF.

The rearrangement uses TRBV29-1 and TRBJ1-4, with 8 bases aligning to TRBD1. This CDR3 is 15 amino acids long. The junction had 10 bases not matched to a gene; V was cut back by 2 bases and J by 8 bases. Germline-derived CDR1 and CDR2 are SQVTM and ANQGSEA. The CDR3, as DNA: TGCAGCGTTGAAATTACAGGGGGACGAGGGGAAAAACTGTTTTTT. Residues: CSVEITGGRGEKLFF.

The J gene is TRBJ1-1, the V gene TRBV19; TRBD1 is a possible D gene (5 bases). This CDR3 is built from 14 residues. V was cut by 8 bases and J by 4 bases, with 17 bases left in between. Germline loops: CDR1 LNHDA, CDR2 SQIVND (reference sequence). The CDR3 sequence is CASCGPGEGTEAFF. The CDR3 DNA reads TGTGCCAGTTGCGGCCCGGGGGAGGGCACTGAAGCTTTCTTT.

V usage is TRBV19 and J usage is TRBJ1-2, with unresolved D. CDR3 length: 14 amino acids. V was trimmed by 3 bases and J by 7 bases, leaving 15 bases between them. Germline values: CDR1 LNHDA, CDR2 SQIVND (reference sequence). The CDR3 region is CASSISPGSLGYTF. DNA of the CDR3: TGTGCCAGTAGTATTAGTCCGGGGTCTCTTGGCTACACCTTC. Full variable domain (outside the CDR3, taken from reference TRBV19 and TRBJ1-2): DGGITQSPKYLFRKEGQNVTLSCEQNLNHDAMYWYRQDPGQGLRLIYYSQIVNDFQKGDIAEGYSVSREKKESFPLTVTSAQKNPTAFYLCASSISPGSLGYTFGSGTRLTVV.

V usage is TRBV14 and J usage is TRBJ2-3; 8 bases agree with TRBD2. J was trimmed by 5 bases and V by 0 bases; bases with no gene match: 10. The germline V gene encodes CDR1 SGHDN and CDR2 FVKESK. The CDR3 extends over 17 amino acids. The CDR3 loop reads CASSQDQWTSFEDTQYF. In DNA, the CDR3 is TGTGCCAGCAGCCAAGACCAATGGACTAGCTTTGAAGATACGCAGTATTTT.

CDR3 residues: CASSTDRNTEAFF. The CDR3 DNA follows: TGTGCCAGTAGTACGGACAGGAACACTGAAGCTTTCTTT. V gene TRBV19 combines with J gene TRBJ1-1; TRBD1 might be the D (6 bases). Germline V gene lookup returns CDR1 LNHDA and CDR2 SQIVND (reference sequence). The CDR3 contains 13 residues. V lost 4 bases, J lost 1 base, and 7 bases lay in between.

In its sample, this clone was seen a few times. This chain links TRBV18 with TRBJ1-6; 9 nucleotides agree with TRBD1. V gave up 3 bases and J gave up 5 bases; unmatched junction bases: 11. CDR1 is KGHSH, CDR2 LQKENI, per germline. The CDR3 loop spans 18 amino acids. In nucleotides, the CDR3 is TGTGCCAGCTCACCGACCAGGACAGGGGCGGAGGATAATTCACCCCTCCACTTT. It translates to CASSPTRTGAEDNSPLHF.

This chain links TRBV28 with TRBJ2-5, with TRBD1 matching 7 bases. The CDR3 length is 14 residues. V was pared by 3 bases and J by 1 base, with 2 bases of the junction left unmatched. Germline V gene data show CDR1 as MDHEN and CDR2 as SYDVKM. The CDR3 sequence is CASSLAGGQETQYF. DNA for the CDR3: TGTGCCAGCAGTTTGGCAGGGGGCCAAGAGACCCAGTACTTC.

CDR3 coding DNA: TGTGCCAGCAGTTCGGGACATTACTATGGCTACACCTTC. Translating it yields CASSSGHYYGYTF. The rearrangement uses TRBV28 and TRBJ1-2; D perhaps matches TRBD1 (6 bases). Germline loops: CDR1 MDHEN, CDR2 SYDVKM. The CDR3 spans 13 residues. With 4 bases removed from V and 3 bases from J, the gap between germline ends came to 9 bases.

J is TRBJ2-1 and V is TRBV10-3; maybe TRBD1 (6 bases). This CDR3 region has 13 residues. V was pared by 9 bases and J by 4 bases, with 13 bases between. Per the germline V gene, CDR1 is ENHRY and CDR2 is SYGVKD. The DNA for the CDR3 is TGTGCCATGTCCGGGACAAATTACAATGAGCAGTTCTTC. It specifies CAMSGTNYNEQFF.

The V call is TRBV21-1, the J call TRBJ2-7; the table's D call, TRBD1, was not checked against the DNA. TRBV21-1 is a listed pseudogene. The CDR3 contains 15 residues. In DNA, the CDR3 is TGTGCCAGCAGCCCCCGGGACAGGGTTTCGAAGGAGCAGTACTTC. The encoded protein is CASSPRDRVSKEQYF.

J is TRBJ2-5 and V is TRBV7-2; a weak D match, TRBD2 (5 bases). Trimming removed 1 base from V and 4 bases from J, with 7 bases in between. Germline V gene lookup returns CDR1 SGHTA and CDR2 FQGNSA. The CDR3 has 13 residues. CDR3 sequence (DNA): TGTGCCAGCAGCTTAGGACTACGAGAGACCCAGTACTTC. This gives the protein CASSLGLRETQYF.

CDR3 residues: CASSTTGTGVYGYTF. CDR3 DNA sequence: TGTGCCAGCAGTACCACCGGGACAGGGGTATATGGCTACACCTTC. This chain connects TRBV6-4 to TRBJ1-2; 10 bases are shared with TRBD1. This CDR3 is 15 amino acids long. The J segment lost 5 bases and the V segment lost 5 bases, leaving 8 bases of the junction unmatched. Germline V gene data show CDR1 as MRHNA and CDR2 as SNTAGT.

V is TRBV19 and J is TRBJ1-5; perhaps TRBD1 as D (6 bases). There are 15 residues in the CDR3. Germline V gene data show CDR1 as LNHDA and CDR2 as SQIVND (reference sequence). V was trimmed by 6 bases and J by 3 bases, leaving 15 bases between them. The CDR3 is CASSPGQQSNQPQHF. CDR3 nucleotides: TGTGCCAGTAGCCCCGGACAGCAATCCAATCAGCCCCAGCATTTT.

The chain recombines TRBV10-1 with TRBJ2-5, with 15 bases that match TRBD2. Trimming at V came to 9 bases and at J to 4 bases, leaving 6 bases not matched to a gene. CDR1 is WNHNN, CDR2 SYGVQD, per germline (reference sequence). The CDR3 runs to 15 residues. This chain's CDR3 is CASGGTSGRPETQYF. As DNA, the CDR3 is TGCGCCAGTGGAGGGACTAGCGGGAGGCCAGAGACCCAGTACTTC.

This clone turned up a few times. The V call is TRBV5-1, the J call TRBJ2-3; D uncertain. Per the germline V gene, CDR1 is SGHRS and CDR2 is YFSETQ. This CDR3 contains 12 residues. Trimming left V 2 bases short and J 5 bases short, with 6 bases between. This chain's CDR3 is CASSLGGDTQYF. The CDR3 DNA reads TGCGCCAGCAGCTTAGGCGGAGATACGCAGTATTTT.

The rearrangement joins TRBV4-3 to TRBJ2-1, with 7 positions matching TRBD1. The V gene end was trimmed by 0 bases and the J gene end by 3 bases; junction bases not matched to a gene: 5. CDR3 length equals 16 residues. Germline V lookup: CDR1 LGHNA, CDR2 YSLEER. The CDR3 sequence: CASSQDGRTGYNEQFF. The CDR3 DNA is TGCGCCAGCAGCCAAGATGGCAGGACAGGCTACAATGAGCAGTTCTTC.

The V call is TRBV28, the J call TRBJ2-1; 7 bases align to TRBD2. The V gene's germline CDR1 is MDHEN and CDR2 SYDVKM. The trim removed 5 bases at V and 6 bases at J, leaving 10 bases unmatched. The CDR3 spans 15 residues. The CDR3 spells CASSSGAVAVNEQFF. Written as DNA, the CDR3 is TGTGCCAGCAGTAGCGGGGCAGTCGCTGTCAATGAGCAGTTCTTC.

The rearrangement uses TRBV19 and TRBJ1-3; 8 bases match TRBD1. Germline CDR1 and CDR2: LNHDA and SQIVND (reference sequence). This CDR3 contains 15 residues. V lost 4 bases to trimming and J lost 2 bases; unmatched junction nucleotides: 4. In nucleotides, the CDR3 is TGTGCCAGTAGTAGTCAGGGGGCGGCTGGAAACACCATATATTTT. Translated, it gives CASSSQGAAGNTIYF.

The chain uses TRBV11-3 and TRBJ2-1, with D unresolved. This CDR3 is 13 amino acids long. V shed 5 bases and J shed 10 bases, with 15 bases lying between them. Per germline, CDR1 SGHNT and CDR2 YENEEA. The CDR3 region is CASSILTGEEQFF. CDR3 coding DNA: TGTGCCAGCAGCATCCTGACGGGTGAGGAGCAGTTCTTC.